The 9 T cell receptor beta chains below were found in one sample sequenced in a study of cytomegalovirus exposure and HLA in healthy donors. PCR involved 60 Vbeta and 13 Jbeta primers. Profiling relied on immunoSEQ multiplex PCR, and the TCRdb table lists in-frame clones only, not all of them. This sample has hundreds of thousands of clones, with approximately 80% found just once. The sequencing input was PBMCs. The receptor source for this set is a boy between 2 and 15 years old in good health and CMV-seronegative.

A single count supports this clone. The J gene is TRBJ2-7, the V gene TRBV5-5; possible D gene TRBD1, 6 bases. Germline V lookup: CDR1 SGHKS, CDR2 YYEKEE (reference sequence). Trimming cost V 1 base and J 4 bases, with 6 bases left between them. This CDR3 is 12 amino acids long. CDR3 bases: TGTGCCAGCAGCTTGACAGGGTACGAGCAGTACTTC. This codes for CASSLTGYEQYF.

The rearrangement links TRBV27 to TRBJ2-5, with TRBD1 identical over 11 bases. Germline V gives CDR1 MNHEY, CDR2 SMNVEV (reference sequence). The junction had 14 bases not matched to a gene; V was cut back by 4 bases and J by 1 base. The CDR3 has 19 residues. The CDR3 nucleotides are TGTGCCAGCAGTTACCTGGACAGGGGGCCCCCCGTTTCCCAAGAGACCCAGTACTTC. Encoded protein: CASSYLDRGPPVSQETQYF.

J is TRBJ1-2 and V is TRBV5-1; TRBD1 matches at 7 bases. Germline CDR1 SGHRS, CDR2 YFSETQ. The CDR3 contains 15 residues. Trimming at V came to 7 bases and at J to 0 bases, leaving 9 bases not matched to a gene. Here the CDR3 reads CASRPSDRPNYGYTF. CDR3 DNA sequence: TGCGCCAGCCGACCCTCGGACAGGCCTAACTATGGCTACACCTTC.

V and J are TRBV13 and TRBJ2-3; 8 bases fit TRBD1. V lost 2 bases, J lost 1 base, and 8 bases stayed unmatched. This CDR3 is built from 17 residues. Germline V lookup: CDR1 PRHDT, CDR2 FYEKMQ (reference sequence). The CDR3 DNA follows: TGTGCCAGCAGCTTACGACGGACAGGGCCAGGCACAGATACGCAGTATTTT. Protein: CASSLRRTGPGTDTQYF.

In this sample, this clone turned up once. Germline and junction disagree at one end, which may indicate a read error. The V gene is TRBV18, the J gene TRBJ2-1, with D tentatively TRBD2 (6 bases). The length of the CDR3 is 15 residues. Germline V lookup: CDR1 KGHSH, CDR2 LQKENI. The CDR3 bases are TGTGCCAGCCCACCGGAGGGGAGTTCCTACAATGAGCAGTTCTTC. This codes for CASPPEGSSYNEQFF.

The chain is built from TRBV5-4 and TRBJ2-3, with no clear D. The CDR3 extends over 15 amino acids. Germline V gives CDR1 SGHNT, CDR2 YYREEE (reference sequence). Trimming cost V 1 base and J 0 bases, with 9 bases left between them. As DNA, the CDR3 is TGTGCCAGCAGCTTGCCTAGAGGAAGCACAGATACGCAGTATTTT. As protein: CASSLPRGSTDTQYF. The variable domain in full, with the rest retrieved from reference TRBV5-4 and TRBJ2-3, is ETGVTQSPTHLIKTRGQQVTLRCSSQSGHNTVSWYQQALGQGPQFIFQYYREEENGRGNFPPRFSGLQFPNYSSELNVNALELDDSALYLCASSLPRGSTDTQYFGPGTRLTVL.

The chain is built from TRBV7-3 and TRBJ1-1; possibly TRBD1 for D (5 bases). The CDR3 loop spans 14 amino acids. Trimming cost V 2 bases and J 3 bases, with 10 bases left between them. The germline V gene encodes CDR1 SGHTA and CDR2 FQGTGA. The CDR3 sequence is CASSLQGRHTEAFF. CDR3 DNA: TGTGCCAGCAGCTTACAGGGTCGCCACACTGAAGCTTTCTTT.

The chain uses TRBV7-9 and TRBJ2-7; TRBD2 might be the D (6 bases). This CDR3 contains 13 residues. V was cut by 2 bases and J by 6 bases, with 11 bases left in between. The germline V gene encodes CDR1 SEHNR and CDR2 FQNEAQ (reference sequence). The CDR3 reads CASSLPGTLEQYF. Written as DNA, the CDR3 is TGTGCCAGCAGCTTACCCGGGACTCTCGAGCAGTACTTC.

V usage is TRBV30 and J usage is TRBJ2-7, with TRBD1 identical over 8 bases. The germline V gene encodes CDR1 GTSNPN and CDR2 SVGIG (reference sequence). This CDR3 is 13 amino acids long. The V gene end was trimmed by 2 bases and the J gene end by 3 bases; junction bases not matched to a gene: 3. The CDR3 region is CAWSSDRGYEQYF. The CDR3 nucleotides read TGTGCCTGGAGTTCCGACAGGGGCTACGAGCAGTACTTC.